This TCR beta chain originates from a study of cytomegalovirus exposure and HLA in healthy donors. At the level of the study: In an earlier analysis, approximately 120 million unique TCR beta sequences were found from 150 million to 200 million T cells. Study-wide findings and caveats: Fewer N-insertions than the approximately 700-donor mean were reportedly shown by an Asian-associated ancestry cluster in a later analysis. Researchers reported that a few CMV-associated chains were confirmed in vitro as CMV antigen-specific. The authors listed 150 to 200 TCR beta chains as cytomegalovirus-associated.

In regard to this clone: Its antigen remains unidentified.

The germline CDR1 and CDR2 sequences are MNHEY and SMNVEV (reference sequence). V gave up 5 bases and J gave up 2 bases, with 16 bases separating them. The CDR3 covers 15 residues. PCR used 60 Vbeta primers and 13 Jbeta primers. Some clones are missing from TCRdb's copy, which holds only in-frame ones; the method was immunoSEQ multiplex PCR. There are 120,000 or so clones in the sample; roughly two thirds occur only once, and roughly 1.6% lies in the top ten. Material for sequencing was PBMCs. The clonotype was recovered from a man aged 25-45 years in good health and CMV-seropositive. The rearrangement links TRBV27 to TRBJ2-7; tentative D call: TRBD1 (6 bases). The DNA for the CDR3 is TGTGCCAGCAGTGCCCGAGGGGGTCTGCCCTACGAGCAGTACTTC. This gives the protein CASSARGGLPYEQYF.